This T cell receptor beta chain came from a study of T cell responses to AZD1222 COVID-19 vaccine. TCRdb's table, derived via immunoSEQ multiplex PCR, lists solely in-frame clones and lacks some. The repertoire holds roughly 75,000 clones, with over 75% as singletons. The sequence came from an adult who received the AZD1222 COVID-19 vaccine. This specimen consisted of peripheral blood, obtained 28 days after the second AZD1222 dose.

CDR3 loop: CAWGTGTSYEQYF. As DNA, the CDR3 is TGTGCCTGGGGGACGGGTACCTCCTACGAGCAGTACTTC. The rearrangement links TRBV30 to TRBJ2-7; D tentatively reads TRBD1 or TRBD2 (5 bases each). Germline V CDR1 and CDR2: GTSNPN, SVGIG (reference sequence). This CDR3 is 13 amino acids long. Trimming pared 5 bases from V and 0 bases from J, leaving 11 bases between.